One sample yielded the 14 T cell receptor beta chains listed below, sequenced in a study of T cell responses to AZD1222 COVID-19 vaccine. Measured with immunoSEQ multiplex PCR; TCRdb has only the in-frame clones, and not every one. Of about 140,000 clones in the sample, roughly 93% were seen once. The specimen comprised peripheral blood, sampled on day 0 of AZD1222 vaccination. These receptors were taken from an adult in good health.

The chain carries TRBV19 and TRBJ1-2; 10 bases agree with TRBD1. The V gene end was trimmed by 7 bases and the J gene end by 3 bases; junction bases not matched to a gene: 8. The CDR3 totals 15 residues. The germline gives CDR1 LNHDA, CDR2 SQIVND (reference sequence). The CDR3 nucleotides read TGTGCCAGTACCCCCCGGGACAGGGGTGACTATGGCTACACCTTC. This encodes CASTPRDRGDYGYTF.

The chain carries TRBV18 and TRBJ2-1; 13 bases are a match to TRBD2. Germline V gives CDR1 KGHSH, CDR2 LQKENI. V was pared by 6 bases and J by 5 bases, with 16 bases of the junction left unmatched. The CDR3 has 19 amino acids. The CDR3 DNA reads as TGTGCCAGCTCCTCCGGACTAGCGGGAGACCACGTCTTCGACAATGAGCAGTTCTTC. Translating it yields CASSSGLAGDHVFDNEQFF.

This chain joins TRBV5-6 and TRBJ2-4, with 7 bases matching TRBD2. CDR3 length equals 15 residues. The germline CDR1 and CDR2 sequences are SGHDT and YYEEEE. The J segment lost 5 bases and the V segment lost 3 bases, leaving 8 bases of the junction unmatched. The CDR3 nucleotides are TGTGCCAGCAGCTCACTAGCGAGCCCAGAAAACATTCAGTACTTC. It encodes CASSSLASPENIQYF.

The chain uses TRBV7-8 and TRBJ1-6; 10 nucleotides line up with TRBD1. The CDR3 covers 15 residues. Germline V lookup: CDR1 SGHVS, CDR2 FQNEAQ. V gave up 6 bases and J gave up 9 bases; unmatched junction bases: 8. CDR3 amino acids: CASSIRDRGGSPLHF. CDR3 sequence (DNA): TGTGCCAGCAGTATCCGGGACAGGGGAGGTTCACCCCTCCACTTT.

The gene calls are TRBV30 and TRBJ2-3, with 7 bases aligning to TRBD2. The CDR3 is 13 residues long. Trimming removed 4 bases from V and 1 base from J; junction bases left unmatched: 2. Germline CDR1 and CDR2: GTSNPN and SVGIG (reference sequence). The CDR3 protein is CAWKGRGTDTQYF. The DNA for the CDR3 is TGTGCCTGGAAGGGGAGGGGCACAGATACGCAGTATTTT.

This sequence joins TRBV10-3 and TRBJ2-7; TRBD2 matches 10 bases. Per the germline V gene, CDR1 is ENHRY and CDR2 is SYGVKD. The V segment lost 10 bases and the J segment 2 bases; nucleotides outside the gene matches: 8. This CDR3 spans 14 amino acids. CDR3 nucleotide sequence: TGTGCCAGCACGGCTAGCGGGAGCGCCTACGAGCAGTACTTC. This codes for CASTASGSAYEQYF.

This clone was recorded only once. Mismatch with germline at one junction end may stem from a read error. This chain connects TRBV2 to TRBJ2-1; 7 bases line up with TRBD2. This CDR3 comprises 15 residues. Germline values: CDR1 SNHLY, CDR2 FYNNEI. CDR3 DNA sequence: TGTGCCAGCCCGACGGGGGGAGACTCCTTCAATGAGCAGTTCTTC. As protein: CASPTGGDSFNEQFF. Variable domain in full (rest from reference TRBV2 and TRBJ2-1): EPEVTQTPSHQVTQMGQEVILRCVPISNHLYFYWYRQILGQKVEFLVSFYNNEISEKSEIFDDQFSVERPDGSNFTLKIRSTKLEDSAMYFCASPTGGDSFNEQFFGPGTRLTVL.

The rearrangement uses TRBV28 and TRBJ2-6, with unresolved D. Germline assignment: CDR1 MDHEN and CDR2 SYDVKM. Trimming shortened V by 5 bases and J by 0 bases, and 11 bases separated the two germline ends. CDR3 length equals 16 residues. The CDR3 spells CASSPFVSSGANVLTF. The DNA for the CDR3 is TGTGCCAGCAGTCCCTTCGTGAGCTCTGGGGCCAACGTCCTGACTTTC.

The table lists this clone with a count of one. The chain is built from TRBV2 and TRBJ2-7; D is uncertain. The V end lost 4 bases, the J end lost 4 bases, and 5 bases lay between the germline ends. The V gene's germline CDR1 is SNHLY and CDR2 FYNNEI. The CDR3 extends over 11 amino acids. As DNA, the CDR3 is TGTGCCAGCAGTGGGCATTACGAGCAGTACTTC. Its translation is CASSGHYEQYF. The variable domain in full, completed from reference TRBV2 and TRBJ2-7, reads EPEVTQTPSHQVTQMGQEVILRCVPISNHLYFYWYRQILGQKVEFLVSFYNNEISEKSEIFDDQFSVERPDGSNFTLKIRSTKLEDSAMYFCASSGHYEQYFGPGTRLTVT.

V is TRBV3-1 (or the pseudogene TRBV3-2) and J is TRBJ2-7; D is ambiguous. CDR1 is LGHDT and CDR2 is YNNKEL in the germline V gene (reference sequence). This CDR3 comprises 13 residues. Trimming stripped 4 bases from V and 3 bases from J, with 10 bases between. The CDR3 region has the DNA TGTGCCAGCAGCCGAACGACGGACTACGAGCAGTACTTC. It is translated as CASSRTTDYEQYF.

This chain uses TRBV12-5 with TRBJ1-2; D may be TRBD1 (6 bases). V lost 6 bases, J lost 13 bases, and 18 bases lay in between. The CDR3 contains 12 residues. The germline V gene has CDR1 LGHNT and CDR2 FRNRAP. The CDR3 region has the DNA TGTGCTAGTGGCCCCCAACAGGGAGGGGTCACCTTC. Protein product: CASGPQQGGVTF.

This chain uses TRBV21-1 with TRBJ2-5; the DNA was not compared with TRBD1, the D call given in the table. TRBV21-1 represents a pseudogene. This CDR3 spans 14 amino acids. The CDR3: CASSRDRAKETQYF. CDR3 DNA: TGTGCCAGCAGCAGGGACAGGGCAAAAGAGACCCAGTACTTC.

The chain combines TRBV5-1 with TRBJ1-2, with D possibly matching TRBD1 (5 bases). CDR1 SGHRS and CDR2 YFSETQ come from the germline V gene. This CDR3 contains 13 residues. The V gene lost 1 base and the J gene lost 8 bases, with 12 bases spanning the gap. CDR3: CASSLRIGAGYTF. The CDR3 bases are TGCGCCAGCAGCTTGAGGATTGGGGCAGGCTACACCTTC.

This clone was seen once. This rearrangement joins TRBV4-1 to TRBJ1-4, with 8 bases lining up with TRBD1. J lost 11 bases, V lost 4 bases, and 12 bases had no gene match. Germline CDR1 is MGHRA and CDR2 is YSYEKL. This CDR3 spans 15 amino acids. Written as DNA, the CDR3 is TGCGCCAGCAGCCTGTCTTTGACAGGGGAGGAGAAACTGTTTTTT. Its translation: CASSLSLTGEEKLFF.